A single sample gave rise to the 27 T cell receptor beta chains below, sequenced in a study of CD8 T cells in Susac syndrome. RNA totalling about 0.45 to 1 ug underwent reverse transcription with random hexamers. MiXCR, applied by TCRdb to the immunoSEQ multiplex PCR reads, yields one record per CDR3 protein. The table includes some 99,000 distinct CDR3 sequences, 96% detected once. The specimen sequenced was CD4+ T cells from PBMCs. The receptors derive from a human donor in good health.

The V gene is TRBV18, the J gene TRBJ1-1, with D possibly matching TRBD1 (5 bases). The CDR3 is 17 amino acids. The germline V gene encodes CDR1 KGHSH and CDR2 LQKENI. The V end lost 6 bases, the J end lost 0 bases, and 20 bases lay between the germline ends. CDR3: CASSPPGGEFMNTEAFF. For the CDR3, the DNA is TGTGCCAGCTCCCCGCCGGGGGGGGAGTTCATGAACACTGAAGCTTTCTTT.

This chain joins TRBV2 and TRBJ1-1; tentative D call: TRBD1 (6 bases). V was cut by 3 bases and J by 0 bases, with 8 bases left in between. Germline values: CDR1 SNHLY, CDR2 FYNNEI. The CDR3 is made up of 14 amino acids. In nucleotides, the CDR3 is TGTGCCAGCAGTGATGGGGGGCTGAACACTGAAGCTTTCTTT. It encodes CASSDGGLNTEAFF.

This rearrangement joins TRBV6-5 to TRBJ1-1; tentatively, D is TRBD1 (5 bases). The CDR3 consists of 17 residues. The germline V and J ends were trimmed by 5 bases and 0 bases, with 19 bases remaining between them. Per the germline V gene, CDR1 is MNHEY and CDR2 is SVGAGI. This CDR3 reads CASSHPIAGTVNTEAFF. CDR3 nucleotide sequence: TGTGCCAGCAGTCACCCCATTGCCGGGACGGTGAACACTGAAGCTTTCTTT.

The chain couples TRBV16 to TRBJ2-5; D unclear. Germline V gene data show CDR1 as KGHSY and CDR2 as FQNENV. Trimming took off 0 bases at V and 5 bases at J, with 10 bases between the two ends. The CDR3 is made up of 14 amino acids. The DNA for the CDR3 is TGTGCCAGCAGCCAATCGGGCGCCGGGGAGACCCAGTACTTC. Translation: CASSQSGAGETQYF.

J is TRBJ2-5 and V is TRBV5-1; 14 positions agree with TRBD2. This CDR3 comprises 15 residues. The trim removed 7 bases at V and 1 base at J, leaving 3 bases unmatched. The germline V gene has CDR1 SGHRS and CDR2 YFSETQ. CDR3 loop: CASGLAGGFQETQYF. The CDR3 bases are TGCGCCAGCGGACTAGCGGGGGGTTTCCAAGAGACCCAGTACTTC. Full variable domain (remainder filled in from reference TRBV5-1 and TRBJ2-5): KAGVTQTPRYLIKTRGQQVTLSCSPISGHRSVSWYQQTPGQGLQFLFEYFSETQRNKGNFPGRFSGRQFSNSRSEMNVSTLELGDSALYLCASGLAGGFQETQYFGPGTRLLVL.

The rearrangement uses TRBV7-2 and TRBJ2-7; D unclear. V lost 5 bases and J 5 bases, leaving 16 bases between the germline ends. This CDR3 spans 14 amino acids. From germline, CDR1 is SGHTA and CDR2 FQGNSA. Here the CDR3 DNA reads TGTGCCAGCAGCCCCGCTTTCGCTAAGGACGAGCAGTACTTC. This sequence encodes CASSPAFAKDEQYF.

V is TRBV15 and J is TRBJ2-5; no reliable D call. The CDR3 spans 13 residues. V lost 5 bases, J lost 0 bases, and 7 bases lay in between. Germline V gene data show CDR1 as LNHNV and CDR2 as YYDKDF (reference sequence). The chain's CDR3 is CATSVEDQETQYF. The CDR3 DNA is TGTGCCACCAGCGTCGAAGACCAAGAGACCCAGTACTTC.

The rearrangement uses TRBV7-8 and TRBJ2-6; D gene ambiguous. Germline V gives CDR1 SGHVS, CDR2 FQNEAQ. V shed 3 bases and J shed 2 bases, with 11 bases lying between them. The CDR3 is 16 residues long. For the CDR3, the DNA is TGTGCCAGCAGCTTCGGTTCTAAGCCTGGGGCCAACGTCCTGACTTTC. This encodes CASSFGSKPGANVLTF.

CDR3 loop: CSARASFADAQTQYF. The CDR3 DNA follows: TGCAGTGCTAGAGCCTCCTTCGCCGACGCTCAGACCCAGTACTTC. The V and J genes are TRBV20-1 and TRBJ2-5; D unclear. Germline V gene data show CDR1 as DFQATT and CDR2 as SNEGSKA (reference sequence). The length of the CDR3 is 15 residues. Trimming removed 1 base at V and 6 bases at J, with 18 bases between.

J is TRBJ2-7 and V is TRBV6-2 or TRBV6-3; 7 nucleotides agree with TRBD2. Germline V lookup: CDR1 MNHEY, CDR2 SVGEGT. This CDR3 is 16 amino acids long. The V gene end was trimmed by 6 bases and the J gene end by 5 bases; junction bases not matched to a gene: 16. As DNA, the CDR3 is TGTGCCAGCAGGCCACATCAAGCGGGGCTTAATCACGAGCAGTACTTC. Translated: CASRPHQAGLNHEQYF.

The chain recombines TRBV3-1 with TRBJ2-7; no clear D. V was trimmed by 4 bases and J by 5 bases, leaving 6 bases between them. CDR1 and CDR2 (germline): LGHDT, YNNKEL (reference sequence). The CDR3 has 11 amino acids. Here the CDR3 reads CASSLFDEQYF. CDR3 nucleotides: TGTGCCAGCAGCCTATTTGACGAGCAGTACTTC.

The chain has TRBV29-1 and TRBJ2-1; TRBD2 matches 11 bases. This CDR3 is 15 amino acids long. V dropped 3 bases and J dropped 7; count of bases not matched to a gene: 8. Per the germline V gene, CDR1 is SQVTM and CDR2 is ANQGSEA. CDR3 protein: CSVETLAGGLNEQFF. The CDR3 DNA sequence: TGCAGCGTTGAGACCCTAGCGGGGGGCCTTAATGAGCAGTTCTTC.

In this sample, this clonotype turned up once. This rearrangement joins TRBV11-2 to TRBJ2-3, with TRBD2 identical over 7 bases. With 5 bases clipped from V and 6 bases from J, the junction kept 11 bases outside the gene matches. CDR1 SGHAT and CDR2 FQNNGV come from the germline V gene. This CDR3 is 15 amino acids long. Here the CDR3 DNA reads TGTGCCAGCAGCCCCCAGGGAGGGGTCCGGGATACGCAGTATTTT. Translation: CASSPQGGVRDTQYF. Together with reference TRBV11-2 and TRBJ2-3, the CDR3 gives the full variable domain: EAGVAQSPRYKIIEKRQSVAFWCNPISGHATLYWYQQILGQGPKLLIQFQNNGVVDDSQLPKDRFSAERLKGVDSTLKIQPAKLEDSAVYLCASSPQGGVRDTQYFGPGTRLTVL.

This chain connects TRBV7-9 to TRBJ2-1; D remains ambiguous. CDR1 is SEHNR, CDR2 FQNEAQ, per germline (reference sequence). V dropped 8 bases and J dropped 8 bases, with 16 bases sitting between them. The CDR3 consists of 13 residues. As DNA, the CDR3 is TGTGCCAGCTGCGCCCTTTCGATCGATGAGCAGTTCTTC. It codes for CASCALSIDEQFF.

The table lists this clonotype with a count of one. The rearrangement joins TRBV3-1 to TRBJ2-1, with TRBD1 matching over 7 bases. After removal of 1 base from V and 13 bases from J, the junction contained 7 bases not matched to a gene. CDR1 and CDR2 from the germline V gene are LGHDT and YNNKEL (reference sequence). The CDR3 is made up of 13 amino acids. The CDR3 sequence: CASSQAEGAPQFF. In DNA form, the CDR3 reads TGTGCCAGCAGCCAAGCCGAGGGGGCCCCCCAGTTCTTC.

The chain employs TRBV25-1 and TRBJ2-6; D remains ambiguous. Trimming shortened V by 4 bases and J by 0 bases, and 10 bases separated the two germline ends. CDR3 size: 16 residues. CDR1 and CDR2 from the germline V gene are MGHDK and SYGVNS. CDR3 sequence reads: CASSGLVLSGANVLTF. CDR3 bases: TGTGCCAGCAGTGGATTGGTCCTCTCTGGGGCCAACGTCCTGACTTTC.

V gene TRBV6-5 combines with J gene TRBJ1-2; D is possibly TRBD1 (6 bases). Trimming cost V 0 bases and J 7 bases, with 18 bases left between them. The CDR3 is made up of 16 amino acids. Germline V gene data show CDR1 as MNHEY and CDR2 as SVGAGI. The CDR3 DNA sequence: TGTGCCAGCAGTTACTCGATGGTGTCCGGGGGCGGTGGCTACACCTTC. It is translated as CASSYSMVSGGGGYTF.

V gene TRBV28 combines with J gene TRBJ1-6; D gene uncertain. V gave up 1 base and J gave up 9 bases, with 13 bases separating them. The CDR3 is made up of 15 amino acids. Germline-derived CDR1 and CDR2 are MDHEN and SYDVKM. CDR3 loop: CASSLLRTGVSPLHF. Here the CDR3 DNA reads TGTGCCAGCAGTTTATTACGGACCGGTGTTTCACCCCTCCACTTT.

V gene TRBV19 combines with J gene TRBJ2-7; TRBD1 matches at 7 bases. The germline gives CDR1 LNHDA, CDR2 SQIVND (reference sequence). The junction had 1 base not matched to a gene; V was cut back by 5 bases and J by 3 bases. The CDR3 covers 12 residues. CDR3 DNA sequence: TGTGCCAGTAGTGGGGACAGCTACGAGCAGTACTTC. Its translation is CASSGDSYEQYF.

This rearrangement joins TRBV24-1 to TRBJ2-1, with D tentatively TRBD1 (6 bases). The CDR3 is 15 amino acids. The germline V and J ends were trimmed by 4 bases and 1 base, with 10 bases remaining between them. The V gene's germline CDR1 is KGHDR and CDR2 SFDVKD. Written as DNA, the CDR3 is TGTGCCACCAGTGACGTCGGGACATCCTACAATGAGCAGTTCTTC. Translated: CATSDVGTSYNEQFF.

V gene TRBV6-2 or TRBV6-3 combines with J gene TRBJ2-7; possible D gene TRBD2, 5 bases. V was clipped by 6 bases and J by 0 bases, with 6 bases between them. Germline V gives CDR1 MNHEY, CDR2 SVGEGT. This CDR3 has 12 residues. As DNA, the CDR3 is TGTGCCAGCAGACTAGACTCCTACGAGCAGTACTTC. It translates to CASRLDSYEQYF.

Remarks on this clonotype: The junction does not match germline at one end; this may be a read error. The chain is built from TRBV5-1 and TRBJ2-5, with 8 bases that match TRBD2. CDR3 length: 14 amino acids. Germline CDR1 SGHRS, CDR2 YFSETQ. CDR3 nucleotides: TGCGCCAGCAGGAAAGCGGGGGAGCCAAAGACCCAGCACTTC. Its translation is CASRKAGEPKTQHF.

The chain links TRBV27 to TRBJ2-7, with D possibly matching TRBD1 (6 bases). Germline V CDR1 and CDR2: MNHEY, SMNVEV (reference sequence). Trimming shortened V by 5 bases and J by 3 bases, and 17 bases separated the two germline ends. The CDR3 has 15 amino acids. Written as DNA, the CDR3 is TGTGCCAGCAGTCCCCTAGGGACATCGGACTACGAGCAGTACTTC. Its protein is CASSPLGTSDYEQYF.

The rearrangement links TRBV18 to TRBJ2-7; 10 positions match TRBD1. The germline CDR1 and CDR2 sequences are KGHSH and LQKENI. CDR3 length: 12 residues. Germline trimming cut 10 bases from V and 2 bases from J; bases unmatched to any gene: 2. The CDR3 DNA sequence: TGTGCCACCGGACAGGGGGCCTACGAGCAGTACTTC. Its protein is CATGQGAYEQYF.

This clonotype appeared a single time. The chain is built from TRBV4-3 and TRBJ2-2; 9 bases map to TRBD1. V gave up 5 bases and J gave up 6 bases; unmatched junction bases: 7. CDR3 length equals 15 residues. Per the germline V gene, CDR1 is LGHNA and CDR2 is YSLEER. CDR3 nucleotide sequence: TGCGCCAGCAGCGCCCGGGACAGGGTTTCCGGGGAGCTGTTTTTT. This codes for CASSARDRVSGELFF.

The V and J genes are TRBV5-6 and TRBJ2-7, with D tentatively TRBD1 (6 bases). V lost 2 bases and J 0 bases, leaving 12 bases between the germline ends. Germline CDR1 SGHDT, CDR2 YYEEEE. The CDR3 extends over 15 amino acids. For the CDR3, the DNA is TGTGCCAGCAGCTTTGACAGGCCGTACTCCTACGAGCAGTACTTC. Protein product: CASSFDRPYSYEQYF.

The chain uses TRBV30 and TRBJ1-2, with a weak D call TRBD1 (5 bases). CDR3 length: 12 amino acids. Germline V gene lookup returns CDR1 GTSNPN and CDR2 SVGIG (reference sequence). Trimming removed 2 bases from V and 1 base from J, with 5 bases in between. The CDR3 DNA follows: TGTGCCTGGAGTCAGGGTAACTATGGCTACACCTTC. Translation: CAWSQGNYGYTF.